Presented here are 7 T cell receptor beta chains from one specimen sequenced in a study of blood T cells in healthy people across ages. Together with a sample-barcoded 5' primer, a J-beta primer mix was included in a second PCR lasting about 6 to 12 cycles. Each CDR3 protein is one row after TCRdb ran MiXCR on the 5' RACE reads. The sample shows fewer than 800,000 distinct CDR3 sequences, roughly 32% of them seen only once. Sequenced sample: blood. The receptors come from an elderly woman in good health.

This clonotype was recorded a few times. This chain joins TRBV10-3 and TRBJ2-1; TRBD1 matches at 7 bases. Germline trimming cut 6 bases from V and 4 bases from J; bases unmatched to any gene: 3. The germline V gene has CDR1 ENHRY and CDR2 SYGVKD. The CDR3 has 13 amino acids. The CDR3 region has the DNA TGTGCCATCAGGGGGACAGAATACAATGAGCAGTTCTTC. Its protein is CAIRGTEYNEQFF.

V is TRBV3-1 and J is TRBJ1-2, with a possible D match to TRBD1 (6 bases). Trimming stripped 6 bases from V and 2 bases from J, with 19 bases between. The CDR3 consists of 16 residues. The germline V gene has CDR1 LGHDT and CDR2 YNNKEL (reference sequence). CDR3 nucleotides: TGTGCCAGCAGTTACCCCTCCCCAGGGGCGAACTATGGCTACACCTTC. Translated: CASSYPSPGANYGYTF.

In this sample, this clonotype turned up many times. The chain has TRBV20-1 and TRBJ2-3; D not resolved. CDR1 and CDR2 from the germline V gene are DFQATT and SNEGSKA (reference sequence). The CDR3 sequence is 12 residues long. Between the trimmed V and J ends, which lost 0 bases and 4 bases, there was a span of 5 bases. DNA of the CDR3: TGCAGTGCTAGAGATCTCGCAGATACGCAGTATTTT. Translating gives CSARDLADTQYF.

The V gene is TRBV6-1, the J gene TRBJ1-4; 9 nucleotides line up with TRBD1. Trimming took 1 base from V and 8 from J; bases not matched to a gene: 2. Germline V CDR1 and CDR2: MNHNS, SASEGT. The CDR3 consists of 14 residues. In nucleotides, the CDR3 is TGTGCCAGCAGTGAAGGGGACAGGGAGGAAAAACTGTTTTTT. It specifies CASSEGDREEKLFF.

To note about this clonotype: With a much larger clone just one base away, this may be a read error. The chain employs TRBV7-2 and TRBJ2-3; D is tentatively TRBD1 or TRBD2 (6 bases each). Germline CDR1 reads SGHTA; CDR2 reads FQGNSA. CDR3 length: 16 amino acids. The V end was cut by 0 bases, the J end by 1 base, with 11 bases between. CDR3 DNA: TGTGCCAGCAGCTTAGCGGGGGGCTCTCGCACAGATACGCAGTATTTT. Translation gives CASSLAGGSRTDTQYF.

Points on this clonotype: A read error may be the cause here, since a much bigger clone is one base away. This chain's CDR3 is CASSCFREVETQYF. DNA for the CDR3: TGTGCCAGCAGCTGCTTCAGGGAGGTGGAGACCCAGTACTTC. The V and J genes are TRBV7-9 and TRBJ2-5; D might be TRBD2 (6 bases). This CDR3 is built from 14 residues. The V and J ends lost 4 bases and 5 bases respectively, with 14 bases between them. Germline V lookup: CDR1 SEHNR, CDR2 FQNEAQ (reference sequence).

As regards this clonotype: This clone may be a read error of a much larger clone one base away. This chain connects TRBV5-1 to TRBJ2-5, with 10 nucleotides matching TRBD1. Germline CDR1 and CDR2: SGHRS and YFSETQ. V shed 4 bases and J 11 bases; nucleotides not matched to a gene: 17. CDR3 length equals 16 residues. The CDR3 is CASSPPRQGAGNEQYF. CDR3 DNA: TGCGCCAGCAGCCCTCCTCGACAGGGGGCGGGGAATGAGCAGTACTTC.